One sample yielded the 23 T cell receptor beta chains listed below, sequenced in a study of T cell changes during pregnancy in multiple sclerosis. Assay used: immunoSEQ multiplex PCR; TCRdb lists only in-frame clones, some missing. The data show 50,000 to 70,000 clones, 80% to 95% seen once. The sample was peripheral blood, taken in the first trimester of pregnancy. Receptors originate from a female donor with multiple sclerosis, enrolled in a pregnancy study.

The CDR3 DNA is TGTGCCAGCAGCTCCTCCCTGGGGCGTAACACTGAAGCTTTCTTT. Translation gives CASSSSLGRNTEAFF. The chain joins TRBV5-8 to TRBJ1-1, with a possible D match to TRBD1 (5 bases). V was cut by 3 bases and J by 2 bases, with 14 bases left in between. Germline V gene sequence: CDR1 SGHTS, CDR2 YDEGEE. CDR3 length: 15 amino acids.

This clone was observed once. V and J are TRBV7-9 and TRBJ2-7; unclear D gene. CDR3 size: 16 residues. V was clipped by 4 bases and J by 4 bases, with 20 bases between them. Germline CDR1 reads SEHNR; CDR2 reads FQNEAQ (reference sequence). CDR3 nucleotides: TGTGCCAGCAGCTCCAAGCCATCTTATACCTCATACGAGCAGTACTTC. Protein: CASSSKPSYTSYEQYF.

The V gene is TRBV25-1, the J gene TRBJ1-6, with D possibly TRBD1 on 5 matching bases. The germline V gene encodes CDR1 MGHDK and CDR2 SYGVNS. The CDR3 has 13 residues. The ends were cut back, 2 bases at V and 10 bases at J, with 9 bases in the middle. This CDR3 reads CASSEQGWSPLHF. The CDR3 DNA follows: TGTGCCAGCAGTGAACAGGGATGGTCACCCCTCCACTTT.

V usage is TRBV27 and J usage is TRBJ1-6; no definite D call. Trimming stripped 6 bases from V and 0 bases from J, with 18 bases between. The germline gives CDR1 MNHEY, CDR2 SMNVEV (reference sequence). The CDR3 contains 18 residues. CDR3 sequence reads: CASSPLRTSSSYNSPLHF. Written as DNA, the CDR3 is TGTGCCAGCAGCCCTTTGAGAACCTCGAGCTCCTATAATTCACCCCTCCACTTT.

The chain carries TRBV15 and TRBJ1-2; D is unresolved. Trimming pared 3 bases from V and 2 bases from J, leaving 19 bases between. Germline V CDR1 and CDR2: LNHNV, YYDKDF (reference sequence). This CDR3 region has 17 residues. CDR3: CATSRMRVGSANYGYTF. The CDR3 DNA reads TGTGCCACCAGCAGGATGCGGGTTGGCAGCGCCAACTATGGCTACACCTTC.

The chain employs TRBV15 and TRBJ1-5; D might be TRBD1 (5 bases). The CDR3 length is 15 residues. Germline V gives CDR1 LNHNV, CDR2 YYDKDF (reference sequence). Deletions cut 5 bases from V and 3 bases from J, with 14 bases between. CDR3 sequence (DNA): TGTGCCACCAGCGCCTCGGAGGGACTCAATCAGCCCCAGCATTTT. Protein product: CATSASEGLNQPQHF.

The chain employs TRBV5-1 and TRBJ1-2; 7 nucleotides match TRBD1. Germline loops: CDR1 SGHRS, CDR2 YFSETQ. With 2 bases clipped from V and 6 bases from J, the junction kept 7 bases outside the gene matches. This CDR3 is 14 amino acids long. CDR3 nucleotides: TGCGCCAGCAGCTTACTAATCCAGGGGGATGGCTACACCTTC. It encodes CASSLLIQGDGYTF. Full variable domain (outside the CDR3, taken from reference TRBV5-1 and TRBJ1-2): KAGVTQTPRYLIKTRGQQVTLSCSPISGHRSVSWYQQTPGQGLQFLFEYFSETQRNKGNFPGRFSGRQFSNSRSEMNVSTLELGDSALYLCASSLLIQGDGYTFGSGTRLTVV.

V is TRBV9 and J is TRBJ1-2; the D is unclear. Per the germline V gene, CDR1 is SGDLS and CDR2 is YYNGEE. The ends were cut back, 0 bases at V and 4 bases at J, with 10 bases in the middle. The CDR3 loop spans 14 amino acids. As DNA, the CDR3 is TGTGCCAGCAGCGTAGGACGAGGAACCTATGGCTACACCTTC. Protein sequence: CASSVGRGTYGYTF.

This chain joins TRBV14 and TRBJ2-7; possibly TRBD2 for D (6 bases). In germline, CDR1 is SGHDN, CDR2 FVKESK. The V end was cut by 8 bases, the J end by 3 bases, with 14 bases between. This CDR3 has 13 amino acids. CDR3 sequence (DNA): TGTGCCAGCGGGACGGGGGATCACTACGAGCAGTACTTC. Protein: CASGTGDHYEQYF. The full variable domain, its missing parts supplied by reference TRBV14 and TRBJ2-7, is EAGVTQFPSHSVIEKGQTVTLRCDPISGHDNLYWYRRVMGKEIKFLLHFVKESKQDESGMPNNRFLAERTGGTYSTLKVQPAELEDSGVYFCASGTGDHYEQYFGPGTRLTVT.

The rearrangement links TRBV6-4 to TRBJ1-1; TRBD1 might be the D (5 bases). This CDR3 spans 13 amino acids. V was clipped by 3 bases and J by 1 base, with 6 bases between them. Germline-derived CDR1 and CDR2 are MRHNA and SNTAGT. The CDR3 protein is CASSEGENTEAFF. The CDR3 DNA reads TGTGCCAGCAGTGAAGGGGAGAACACTGAAGCTTTCTTT.

The chain employs TRBV7-2 and TRBJ1-4; D is unresolved. Germline CDR1 reads SGHTA; CDR2 reads FQGNSA. The CDR3 loop spans 13 amino acids. V was pared by 6 bases and J by 8 bases, with 13 bases between. CDR3 residues: CASRRGFDEKLFF. CDR3 nucleotide sequence: TGTGCCAGCAGGCGAGGGTTCGACGAAAAACTGTTTTTT.

The chain links TRBV11-2 to TRBJ2-7; D is unresolved. The CDR3 extends over 14 amino acids. V was clipped by 0 bases and J by 0 bases, with 6 bases between them. Germline CDR1 is SGHAT and CDR2 is FQNNGV. The CDR3 DNA is TGTGCCAGCAGCTTAGAGGTGAGCTCCTACGAGCAGTACTTC. Translating gives CASSLEVSSYEQYF.

V and J are TRBV12-5 and TRBJ2-2; D is perhaps TRBD2 (5 bases). The germline CDR1 and CDR2 sequences are LGHNT and FRNRAP. V lost 0 bases, J lost 6 bases, and 20 bases lay in between. CDR3 length: 18 residues. CDR3 sequence: CASGLVLGTKGDPGELFF. The CDR3 DNA reads TGTGCTAGTGGTTTGGTCCTTGGAACAAAGGGAGATCCCGGGGAGCTGTTTTTT.

The CDR3 DNA sequence: TGCGCCAGCTCAAAACTAGCGGGGGGATACAATGAGCAGTTCTTC. Its translation: CASSKLAGGYNEQFF. V gene TRBV10-2 combines with J gene TRBJ2-1; 12 bases line up with TRBD2. This CDR3 region has 15 residues. Germline V CDR1 and CDR2: WSHSY, SAAADI. V dropped 8 bases and J dropped 4; count of bases not matched to a gene: 6.

The chain recombines TRBV4-3 with TRBJ1-1; D may be TRBD1 (6 bases). The V end was cut by 0 bases, the J end by 1 base, with 15 bases between. Germline lookup yields CDR1 LGHNA and CDR2 YSLEER. This CDR3 is built from 17 residues. CDR3 protein: CASSQDLSRGPNTEAFF. DNA for the CDR3: TGCGCCAGCAGCCAAGATTTAAGCAGGGGCCCGAACACTGAAGCTTTCTTT.

The chain recombines TRBV21-1 with TRBJ2-7; the table's D call, TRBD1, was not checked against the DNA. TRBV21-1 is reported as a pseudogene. This CDR3 region has 17 residues. In DNA, the CDR3 is TGTGCCAGCAGCCCATACCAAGGGGACAGGGGGGTTGGCGAGCAGTACTTC. Translated, it gives CASSPYQGDRGVGEQYF.

The chain links TRBV5-1 to TRBJ2-1; 7 nucleotides match TRBD1. The CDR3 contains 15 residues. V lost 2 bases to trimming and J lost 6 bases; unmatched junction nucleotides: 8. Looked up from germline, CDR1 is SGHRS and CDR2 is YFSETQ. Written as DNA, the CDR3 is TGCGCCAGCAGCTTAGGACAGGTTCCATTCAATGAGCAGTTCTTC. Encoded protein: CASSLGQVPFNEQFF. The complete variable domain, with remaining parts taken from reference TRBV5-1 and TRBJ2-1, reads KAGVTQTPRYLIKTRGQQVTLSCSPISGHRSVSWYQQTPGQGLQFLFEYFSETQRNKGNFPGRFSGRQFSNSRSEMNVSTLELGDSALYLCASSLGQVPFNEQFFGPGTRLTVL.

The rearrangement joins TRBV18 to TRBJ2-6; 7 bases map to TRBD1. Germline trimming cut 1 base from V and 1 base from J; bases unmatched to any gene: 13. Germline V gene data show CDR1 as KGHSH and CDR2 as LQKENI. This CDR3 contains 20 residues. In nucleotides, the CDR3 is TGTGCCAGCTCACCACTTAGTTTGGCAGGGGGTCTTTCTGGGGCCAACGTCCTGACTTTC. Translation: CASSPLSLAGGLSGANVLTF.

The V gene is TRBV4-1, the J gene TRBJ1-1, with TRBD1 matching 10 bases. Trimming took 5 bases from V and 5 from J; bases not matched to a gene: 14. The V gene's germline CDR1 is MGHRA and CDR2 YSYEKL. The CDR3 is 17 amino acids. The CDR3 DNA reads as TGCGCCAGCAGCAAGTCGGGACAGGGGCTAACGAATACTGAAGCTTTCTTT. Protein: CASSKSGQGLTNTEAFF.

The chain has TRBV18 and TRBJ1-4; 7 bases line up with TRBD1. This CDR3 is 16 amino acids long. Germline lookup yields CDR1 KGHSH and CDR2 LQKENI. Trimming took 3 bases from V and 0 from J; bases not matched to a gene: 4. CDR3 amino acids: CASSPQGGATNEKLFF. The CDR3 region has the DNA TGTGCCAGCTCACCGCAGGGGGGCGCAACTAATGAAAAACTGTTTTTT.

J is TRBJ2-5 and V is TRBV7-6; D remains ambiguous. With 4 bases removed from V and 4 bases from J, the gap between germline ends came to 7 bases. Germline loops: CDR1 SGHVS, CDR2 FNYEAQ. This CDR3 spans 12 amino acids. The CDR3 sequence is CASSSVGETQYF. DNA of the CDR3: TGTGCCAGCAGCTCGGTCGGAGAGACCCAGTACTTC.

The chain's CDR3 is CASSSTSLDTQYF. The CDR3 DNA reads as TGCGCCAGCAGCTCGACATCTCTGGATACGCAGTATTTT. The rearrangement joins TRBV5-1 to TRBJ2-3; unclear D gene. This CDR3 comprises 13 residues. The V gene's germline CDR1 is SGHRS and CDR2 YFSETQ. The V end lost 3 bases, the J end lost 6 bases, and 11 bases lay between the germline ends.

The chain joins TRBV11-2 to TRBJ1-1, with 8 bases matching TRBD1. The ends lost 4 bases at V and 4 bases at J; junction bases unmatched: 5. The CDR3 length is 14 residues. Germline loops: CDR1 SGHAT, CDR2 FQNNGV. This chain's CDR3 is CASSYPQGATEAFF. CDR3 coding DNA: TGTGCCAGCAGCTATCCCCAGGGGGCCACTGAAGCTTTCTTT.